These T cell receptor beta chains were read from a single sample in a study of T cell responses to AZD1222 COVID-19 vaccine. TCRdb's copy holds only in-frame clones and misses some; the assay was immunoSEQ multiplex PCR. Of about 91,000 clones in the sample, approximately 90% were seen once. The sample in question was peripheral blood, obtained on day 0 of AZD1222 vaccination. Every receptor here comes from an adult in good health. Each CDR3 is given without its conserved first and last residue. The order of the fields is V gene, J gene, CDR3 protein.

TRBV12-3/TRBV12-4	TRBJ1-2	ASSLYRANGYT
TRBV19	TRBJ2-7	ASSLGQGTSYEQY
TRBV5-1	TRBJ2-7	ASSLGTGGYEQY
TRBV3-1/TRBV3-2	TRBJ1-1	ASSDYNKETEAF
TRBV18	TRBJ2-7	ASSPSGGPVQY
TRBV7-8	TRBJ2-3	ASRQAGGPNTQY
TRBV6-6	TRBJ2-3	ASSPRGNPPDTQY
TRBV29-1	TRBJ1-1	SVEDRVLTF
TRBV7-8	TRBJ1-2	ASSRVRDRGEYT
TRBV7-3	TRBJ2-1	ASSLRKGGRDEQF
TRBV5-1	TRBJ1-5	ASSPGYSNQPQH
TRBV6-2/TRBV6-3	TRBJ2-7	ASSTWYEQY
TRBV27	TRBJ1-5	ASSSGQGDQPQH
TRBV21-1	TRBJ2-1	ASSTRDRGYNEQF
TRBV5-6	TRBJ2-1	ASSARQGGYNEQF
TRBV19	TRBJ1-6	ASSMRRVGDSPLH
TRBV6-5	TRBJ2-3	ASTGQGAGDTQY
TRBV5-1	TRBJ2-5	ASSFTPGGSETQY
TRBV28	TRBJ1-2	ASRLQGAGGYT
TRBV7-2	TRBJ2-7	ASSGDHSYEQY
TRBV5-5	TRBJ1-1	ASRPEQGLVTEAF
TRBV6-5	TRBJ1-1	ASSYYPGDTEAF
TRBV2	TRBJ2-7	ASSELTSGGGYEQY
TRBV9	TRBJ1-2	ASSETGTSVGYT
TRBV7-7	TRBJ1-4	ASSLGLSTNEKLF